This T cell receptor (beta chain) was sequenced during a study of neurological immune-mediated disorders. The table lists this clonotype with many counts. The antigen remains undetermined. One entry per CDR3 protein, called by TCRdb with MiXCR from the 5' RACE reads. This table holds approximately 50,000 distinct CDR3 sequences, 4.5% to 7% found once. General observations from the study: Phylogenetically, 18 of 34 multiple sclerosis patients' repertoires fell into one related-CDR3 cluster, a possible signature.

The J segment lost 0 bases and the V segment lost 4 bases, leaving 4 bases of the junction unmatched. Germline CDR1 reads ENHRY; CDR2 reads SYGVKD. This CDR3 spans 16 amino acids. This TCR derives from a young woman with multiple sclerosis. Specimen: CD4+ T cells from blood. The rearrangement uses TRBV10-3 and TRBJ1-1; 11 bases line up with TRBD1. Written as DNA, the CDR3 is TGTGCCATCAGTGTGGGGACAGGGGGTATGAACACTGAAGCTTTCTTT. As protein: CAISVGTGGMNTEAFF.